The following is a TCR beta chain sequence with its context. Antigen: not known. This sample is drawn from a study of shared clonotypes between healthy human individuals. Study-wide points: Between a few donors, naive CD4 clonotypes were shared at a level of approximately 5%.

A deep-level run was used for the assay. Every immunoSEQ plate was one replicate of a subset's evenly spread DNA. Sequencing used immunoSEQ multiplex PCR; TCRdb keeps in-frame clones, though not all of them. The table shows about 2.4 million clones, with around 94% occurring only once. Those who donated, Caucasian adults without exception, all lived in Nashville, Tennessee. The CDR3 length is 14 residues. CDR1 SNHLY and CDR2 FYNNEI come from the germline V gene. V was cut by 4 bases and J by 4 bases, with 13 bases left in between. The sequence derives from a man between 18 and 35 years old in good health. J is TRBJ1-1 and V is TRBV2; weak D call: TRBD1 (6 bases). The sequenced sample consisted of naive CD4+ T cells sorted from blood. Specified subset: CD45RA+ positively selected. The CDR3 coding sequence is TGTGCCAGCAGTGCCGCGGGGGGGCCCACTGAAGCTTTCTTT. Translating it yields CASSAAGGPTEAFF.